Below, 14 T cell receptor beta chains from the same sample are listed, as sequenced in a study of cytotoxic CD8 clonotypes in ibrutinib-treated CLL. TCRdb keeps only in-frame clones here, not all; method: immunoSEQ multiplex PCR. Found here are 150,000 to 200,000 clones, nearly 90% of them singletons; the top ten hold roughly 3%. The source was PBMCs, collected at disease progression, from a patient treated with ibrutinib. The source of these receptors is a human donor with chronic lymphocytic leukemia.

This CDR3 is CASSKTTSGNTIYF. The CDR3, as DNA: TGTGCCAGCAGTAAGACTACCTCTGGAAACACCATATATTTT. The J gene is TRBJ1-3, the V gene TRBV6-5, with D uncertain. The CDR3 has 14 residues. In germline, CDR1 is MNHEY, CDR2 SVGAGI. The V end was cut by 5 bases, the J end by 0 bases, with 8 bases between.

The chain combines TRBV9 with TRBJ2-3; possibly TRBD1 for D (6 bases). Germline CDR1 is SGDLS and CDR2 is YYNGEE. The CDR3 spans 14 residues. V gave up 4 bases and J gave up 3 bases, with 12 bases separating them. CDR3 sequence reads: CASSTTRGTDTQYF. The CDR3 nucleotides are TGTGCCAGCAGCACGACGAGGGGGACAGATACGCAGTATTTT. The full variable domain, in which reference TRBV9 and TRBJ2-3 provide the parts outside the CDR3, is DSGVTQTPKHLITATGQRVTLRCSPRSGDLSVYWYQQSLDQGLQFLIQYYNGEERAKGNILERFSAQQFPDLHSELNLSSLELGDSALYFCASSTTRGTDTQYFGPGTRLTVL.

As DNA, the CDR3 is TGTGCCAGCAGCCAAGTGCAGGACACAGATACGCAGTATTTT. It translates to CASSQVQDTDTQYF. The J gene is TRBJ2-3, the V gene TRBV4-2; D remains unclear. This CDR3 is built from 14 residues. Germline V lookup: CDR1 LGHNA, CDR2 YNFKEQ. Trimming stripped 1 base from V and 2 bases from J, with 7 bases between.

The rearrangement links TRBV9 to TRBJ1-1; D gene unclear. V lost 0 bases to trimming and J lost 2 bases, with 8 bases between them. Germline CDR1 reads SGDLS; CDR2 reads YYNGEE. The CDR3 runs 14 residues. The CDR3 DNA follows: TGTGCCAGCAGCGTAGCTGGGGTAAACACTGAAGCTTTCTTT. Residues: CASSVAGVNTEAFF.

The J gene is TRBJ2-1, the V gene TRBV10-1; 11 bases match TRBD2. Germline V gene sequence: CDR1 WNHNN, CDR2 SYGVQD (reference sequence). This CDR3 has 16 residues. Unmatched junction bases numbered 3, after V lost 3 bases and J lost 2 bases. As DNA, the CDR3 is TGCGCCAGCAGTGAACTAGCGGGAGACACCTACAATGAGCAGTTCTTC. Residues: CASSELAGDTYNEQFF.

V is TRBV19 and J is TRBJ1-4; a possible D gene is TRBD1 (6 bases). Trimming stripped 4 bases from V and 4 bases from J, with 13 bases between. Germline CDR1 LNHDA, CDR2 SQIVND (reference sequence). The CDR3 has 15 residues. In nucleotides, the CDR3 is TGTGCCAGTAGTAAGGGGGGCCGTATTAATGAAAAACTGTTTTTT. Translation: CASSKGGRINEKLFF.

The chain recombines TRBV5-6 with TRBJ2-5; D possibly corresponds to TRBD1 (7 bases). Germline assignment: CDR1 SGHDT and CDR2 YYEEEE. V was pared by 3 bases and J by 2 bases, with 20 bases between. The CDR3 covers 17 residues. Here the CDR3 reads CASSSVGGWDRQETQYF. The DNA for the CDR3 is TGTGCCAGCAGCTCCGTGGGGGGTTGGGACAGACAAGAGACCCAGTACTTC.

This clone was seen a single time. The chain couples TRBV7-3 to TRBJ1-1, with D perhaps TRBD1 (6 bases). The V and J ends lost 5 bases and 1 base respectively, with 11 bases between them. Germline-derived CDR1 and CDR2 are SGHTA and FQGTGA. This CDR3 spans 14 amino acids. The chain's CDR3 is CASSPPDRNTEAFF. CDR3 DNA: TGTGCCAGCAGCCCGCCGGACAGGAACACTGAAGCTTTCTTT.

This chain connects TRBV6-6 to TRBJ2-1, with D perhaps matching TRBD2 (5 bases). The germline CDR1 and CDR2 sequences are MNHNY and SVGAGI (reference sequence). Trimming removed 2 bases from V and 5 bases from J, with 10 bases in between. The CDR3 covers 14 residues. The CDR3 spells CASSYVSRDNEQFF. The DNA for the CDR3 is TGTGCCAGCAGTTACGTGTCGCGGGACAATGAGCAGTTCTTC.

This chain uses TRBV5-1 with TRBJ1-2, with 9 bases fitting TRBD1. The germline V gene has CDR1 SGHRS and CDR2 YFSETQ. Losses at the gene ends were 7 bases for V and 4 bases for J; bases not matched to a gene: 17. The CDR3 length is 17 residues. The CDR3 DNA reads TGCGCCAGCGGACAGGGGACAGCCCGAGTTAACGGCTATGGCTACACCTTC. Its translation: CASGQGTARVNGYGYTF.

In DNA form, the CDR3 reads TGCGCCAGCAGCTCCGGTGGGACAGTGAACACTGAAGCTTTCTTT. Translation: CASSSGGTVNTEAFF. V and J are TRBV5-1 and TRBJ1-1, with 7 bases that match TRBD1. The CDR3 extends over 15 amino acids. Germline V gene data show CDR1 as SGHRS and CDR2 as YFSETQ. V was pared by 3 bases and J by 0 bases, with 5 bases of the junction left unmatched. The complete variable domain, with remaining parts taken from reference TRBV5-1 and TRBJ1-1, reads KAGVTQTPRYLIKTRGQQVTLSCSPISGHRSVSWYQQTPGQGLQFLFEYFSETQRNKGNFPGRFSGRQFSNSRSEMNVSTLELGDSALYLCASSSGGTVNTEAFFGQGTRLTVV.

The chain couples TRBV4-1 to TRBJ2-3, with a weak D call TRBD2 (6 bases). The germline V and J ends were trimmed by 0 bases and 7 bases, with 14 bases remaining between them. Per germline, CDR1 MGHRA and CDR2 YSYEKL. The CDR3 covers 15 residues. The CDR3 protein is CASSQDSPSENTQYF. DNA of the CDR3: TGCGCCAGCAGCCAAGATTCGCCTAGCGAGAATACGCAGTATTTT.

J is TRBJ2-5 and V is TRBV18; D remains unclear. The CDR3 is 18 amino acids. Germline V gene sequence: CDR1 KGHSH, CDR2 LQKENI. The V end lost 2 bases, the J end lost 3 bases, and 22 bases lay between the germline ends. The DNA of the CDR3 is TGTGCCAGCTCACCATGGTCTATACAGACTTTCACTGAAGAGACCCAGTACTTC. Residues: CASSPWSIQTFTEETQYF. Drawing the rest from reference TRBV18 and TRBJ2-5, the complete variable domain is NAGVMQNPRHLVRRRGQEARLRCSPMKGHSHVYWYRQLPEEGLKFMVYLQKENIIDESGMPKERFSAEFPKEGPSILRIQQVVRGDSAAYFCASSPWSIQTFTEETQYFGPGTRLLVL.

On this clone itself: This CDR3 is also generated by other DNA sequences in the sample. CDR3 in DNA: TGTGCCAGCAGTGAGGGTTATAGCGGGAGGGTGAACACCGGGGAGCTGTTTTTT. Its protein is CASSEGYSGRVNTGELFF. The V and J genes are TRBV6-1 and TRBJ2-2, with TRBD2 matching over 11 bases. The CDR3 runs 18 residues. Germline V gene sequence: CDR1 MNHNS, CDR2 SASEGT. J was trimmed by 1 base and V by 3 bases; bases with no gene match: 7.